The T cell receptor beta chain under discussion was sequenced for a study of T cells in Graves' hyperthyroidism and ophthalmopathy (dated by TCRdb to about 2019). Some background on the complete study: Peripheral blood samples were taken at the time of initial diagnosis, prior to any treatment. A discovery cohort of fewer than 110 patients, about 43 with Graves' ophthalmopathy and approximately 57 with stable Graves' hyperthyroidism, was used to find distinguishing TCR V-J signatures. The paper describes TCR Vbeta CDR3 sequencing of more than 120 peripheral blood samples, made up of 43 ophthalmopathy patients, roughly 75 hyperthyroidism patients and 17 progressor patients. Whether ophthalmopathy could be predicted prospectively was tested in an independent validation cohort made up of roughly 19 hyperthyroidism patients plus 17 patients who later progressed to ophthalmopathy. Thyroid tissue and blood T-cell repertoires from about 6 Graves' hyperthyroidism patients were also compared in the study. The roughly 91 discovery patients were randomly divided into training and test sets at a 7:3 ratio. Once sampling was done, hyperthyroidism patients were given methimazole at a starting dose of 30 mg daily, whereas ophthalmopathy patients were given high-dose intravenous methylprednisolone. What the work shows at the level of the full study, not this receptor alone: In validation, the model predicted progression to ophthalmopathy a median of about 6.8 months before onset, with about 64% sensitivity and more than 72% specificity. Sample size was not statistically predetermined, and investigators were not blinded to group allocation. In cross-validation, a model built on a 13 V-J signature told ophthalmopathy apart from stable hyperthyroidism with roughly 87% sensitivity and about 81% specificity, and in testing the same model reached 80%/75%. Most expanded thyroid clonotypes (frequency above 0.001) were also found in blood, which suggests that blood repertoires may mirror thyroid immune responses.

The trim is 4 bases for V and 3 bases for J, with a gap of 4 bases between the germline ends. Taken from the germline V gene (reference sequence), the CDR1 and CDR2 loops are SEHNR and FQNEAQ. The CDR3 contains 11 residues, cysteine and phenylalanine counted. Kept here is only the CDR3 DNA, which spans 33 bases and is read in frame from base 1. This clonotype was seen at least ten times. What antigen it recognizes has not been identified. One base away there is no much larger clone; base qualities are not given. Hyperthyroidism patients were newly diagnosed, had a disease duration of under 2 months, and were aged 18 to 65 years. The study excluded patients with uncontrolled infections, other autoimmune diseases, pregnancy or lactation. Diagnoses were based on clinical symptoms, serum thyroxine and TRAb, thyroid ultrasound and orbital computed tomography. For progressor patients, blood was drawn at the first diagnosis of hyperthyroidism, before any ophthalmopathy symptoms had appeared. PBMCs were separated from roughly 10 ml of fresh peripheral blood using Ficoll-Paque density gradient centrifugation. Progressor patients were initially diagnosed with Graves' hyperthyroidism and developed ophthalmopathy during follow-up. Total RNA was extracted using Trizol reagent, and RNA quality was assessed on an Agilent 2100 Bioanalyzer.

The TCR beta CDR3 regions were amplified from RNA transcripts. The first round of RT-PCR for the TCR CDR3 was performed with the HTBI primer set and the Qiagen OneStep RT-PCR kit. Libraries were constructed in a second round of multiplex PCR, after which size selection and purification were carried out. Paired-end sequencing of the libraries was performed with 100 bp reads on an Illumina HiSeq2000. On the study's bioinformatics: SOAPnuke was used to process the raw data, with reads discarded if the reads contained adapters or uncalled bases, had a mean Phred below 15, or lacked an exact constant-primer or identifier match. High-quality paired reads were merged using COPE v1.2.5, and each unique nucleotide sequence was defined as a clonotype. MiTCR v1.1 was used to align the clonotypes against IMGT TRBV, TRBD and TRBJ reference segments. The analysis was restricted to V-J combinations with a frequency above 0.0001, which together covered 99.2% of the repertoires. The TCS score was defined as the ratio of F50 (clonal expansion) to E x V (chaos), calculated using BLOSUM62-based TCRdist between CDR3 peptides within each V-J. Welch's t-statistics and random forest reduced just over 500 V-J features to around 14, which were used in a naive Bayes classifier (R e1071). The public reads were reanalyzed by TCRdb: fastp trimming at Q25, MiXCR alignment, in-frame beta chains only. Rows with a matching CDR3 protein are joined into one entry that keeps the most common DNA and genes. The V and J calls and clone size are TCRdb's, not the authors'. The sample table lists a few hundred thousand distinct CDR3 sequences, about 14% of them with a count of one. The ten largest clones add up to roughly 5.5% of the sample.

This receptor was obtained from a woman aged 25 to 45 with Graves' hyperthyroidism that later progressed to Graves' ophthalmopathy. This chain is built from TRBV7-9 and TRBJ2-7; the D gene cannot be resolved reliably. Input material: blood. The CDR3 has the sequence CASSWDYEQYF. The nucleotides read TGTGCCAGCAGCTGGGACTACGAGCAGTACTTC.